These 8 T cell receptor beta chains originate from one sample sequenced in a study of blood T cell repertoires in COVID-19. Only in-frame clones appear in the TCRdb table, and some are missing; sequencing was by immunoSEQ multiplex PCR. The sample yields 650,000 to 800,000 clones, approximately 90% seen once. Sequencing was performed on peripheral blood. The origin of the receptors is a woman between 18 and 29 years old with acute or convalescent COVID-19.

The gene calls are TRBV6-1 and TRBJ1-5, with 7 bases identical to TRBD1. Losses at the gene ends were 2 bases for V and 6 bases for J; bases not matched to a gene: 13. Germline V gene sequence: CDR1 MNHNS, CDR2 SASEGT. The CDR3 has 17 residues. The CDR3 here is CASSEMGGTGVSQPQHF. CDR3 bases: TGTGCCAGCAGTGAAATGGGCGGTACAGGGGTAAGTCAGCCCCAGCATTTT.

This chain uses TRBV6-6 with TRBJ1-2; D is undetermined. CDR3 size: 13 residues. Trimming removed 7 bases at V and 4 bases at J, with 13 bases between. Germline V gives CDR1 MNHNY, CDR2 SVGAGI (reference sequence). CDR3 residues: CASTRRISYGYTF. The DNA of the CDR3 is TGTGCCAGCACCCGCAGGATCTCCTATGGCTACACCTTC.

CDR3 sequence (DNA): TGCAGTGCTAGTAAGGGGACATTTGCCAATCAGCCCCAGCATTTT. Translating gives CSASKGTFANQPQHF. The chain is built from TRBV20-1 and TRBJ1-5, with D possibly matching TRBD1 (6 bases). The CDR3 is 15 residues long. Per the germline V gene, CDR1 is DFQATT and CDR2 is SNEGSKA (reference sequence). Trimming pared 3 bases from V and 3 bases from J, leaving 15 bases between.

The V gene is TRBV27, the J gene TRBJ1-2, with D possibly TRBD1 on 6 matching bases. The V end was cut by 1 base, the J end by 8 bases, with 17 bases between. Germline V gene sequence: CDR1 MNHEY, CDR2 SMNVEV (reference sequence). The length of the CDR3 is 15 residues. The CDR3, as DNA: TGTGCCAGCAGTTTATATTCAGGGGTGCCGCTGGGCTACACCTTC. It codes for CASSLYSGVPLGYTF.

This chain connects TRBV21-1 to TRBJ1-1; TRBD1, as called in the table, went unchecked against the DNA. TRBV21-1 is a pseudogene. This CDR3 contains 17 residues. For the CDR3, the DNA is TGTGCCAGCAGCAAAGCGGCAGGGCGAACAAGAGGCACTGAAGCTTTCTTT. It encodes CASSKAAGRTRGTEAFF.

The V call is TRBV23-1, the J call TRBJ1-1; TRBD1 agrees at 7 bases. TRBV23-1 is annotated as an ORF whose role is uncertain. This CDR3 has 14 residues. The J segment lost 3 bases and the V segment lost 2 bases, leaving 3 bases of the junction unmatched. Here the CDR3 reads CASSQTGEDTEAFF. The CDR3 nucleotides are TGCGCCAGCAGTCAAACAGGGGAGGACACTGAAGCTTTCTTT.

This chain connects TRBV20-1 to TRBJ1-5, with D possibly matching TRBD1 (6 bases). Germline values: CDR1 DFQATT, CDR2 SNEGSKA (reference sequence). The CDR3 covers 14 residues. Trimming shortened V by 3 bases and J by 4 bases, and 13 bases separated the two germline ends. CDR3 residues: CSASKDSRNQPQHF. Here the CDR3 DNA reads TGCAGTGCTAGTAAGGACAGCCGAAATCAGCCCCAGCATTTT.

The gene calls are TRBV30 and TRBJ2-7, with a weak D call TRBD2 (6 bases). The CDR3 contains 12 residues. Germline values: CDR1 GTSNPN, CDR2 SVGIG (reference sequence). The V end was cut by 6 bases, the J end by 6 bases, with 15 bases between. The CDR3 is CACGLAGPEQYF. As DNA, the CDR3 is TGTGCCTGTGGTCTCGCGGGGCCCGAGCAGTACTTC.